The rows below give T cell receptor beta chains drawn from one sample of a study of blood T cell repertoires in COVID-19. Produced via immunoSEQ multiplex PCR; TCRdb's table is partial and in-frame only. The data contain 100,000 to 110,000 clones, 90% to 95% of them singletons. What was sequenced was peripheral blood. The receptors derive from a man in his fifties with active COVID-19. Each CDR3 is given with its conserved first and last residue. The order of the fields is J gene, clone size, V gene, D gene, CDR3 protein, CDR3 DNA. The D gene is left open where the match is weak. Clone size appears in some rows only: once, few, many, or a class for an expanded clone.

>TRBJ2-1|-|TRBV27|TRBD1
CASSSRTGLNEQFF
TGTGCCAGCAGCAGTCGGACAGGGCTCAATGAGCAGTTCTTC
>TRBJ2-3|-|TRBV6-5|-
CASSSQDISTDTQYF
TGTGCCAGCAGTTCCCAGGACATTAGCACAGATACGCAGTATTTT
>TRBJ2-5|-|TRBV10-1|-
CASSRTFQETQYF
TGCGCCAGCAGCCGGACATTTCAAGAGACCCAGTACTTC
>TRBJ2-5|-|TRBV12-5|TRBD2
CASGAGLAGKGTQYF
TGTGCTAGTGGAGCGGGACTAGCGGGAAAAGGGACCCAGTACTTC
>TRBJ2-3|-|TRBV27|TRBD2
CASRDRAGATDTQYF
TGTGCCAGTAGGGACCGAGCGGGAGCAACAGATACGCAGTATTTT
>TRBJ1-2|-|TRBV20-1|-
CSGKTGYGYTF
TGCAGCGGGAAAACAGGGTATGGCTACACCTTC
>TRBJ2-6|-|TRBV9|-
CASSPGHTGANVLTF
TGTGCCAGCAGCCCGGGACACACTGGGGCCAACGTCCTGACTTTC
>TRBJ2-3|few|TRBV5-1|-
CASSLGGVEDTQYF
TGCGCCAGCAGCTTGGGTGGAGTTGAAGATACGCAGTATTTT
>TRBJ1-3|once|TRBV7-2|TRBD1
CASSIDRGTGNTIYF
TGTGCCAGCAGCATTGACAGGGGAACTGGAAACACCATATATTTT
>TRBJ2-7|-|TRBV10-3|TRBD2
CAISESSTSGESSYEQYF
TGTGCCATCAGTGAGTCTAGCACTAGCGGGGAAAGCTCCTACGAGCAGTACTTC
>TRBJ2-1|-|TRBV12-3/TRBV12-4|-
CASSPGQFNEQFF
TGTGCCAGCAGTCCAGGACAGTTCAATGAGCAGTTCTTC
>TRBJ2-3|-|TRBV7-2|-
CASSLARDTDTQYF
TGTGCCAGCAGCTTAGCACGGGACACAGATACGCAGTATTTT
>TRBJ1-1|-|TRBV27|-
CASSATENTEAFF
TGTGCCAGCAGTGCTACAGAGAACACTGAAGCTTTCTTT
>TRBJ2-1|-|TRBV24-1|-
CATSDLSSASSYNEQFF
TGTGCCACCAGTGATTTGAGTAGCGCAAGCTCCTACAATGAGCAGTTCTTC
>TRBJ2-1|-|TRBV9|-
CASSVAGQGPIYNEQFF
TGTGCCAGCAGCGTAGCCGGGCAGGGGCCTATCTACAATGAGCAGTTCTTC
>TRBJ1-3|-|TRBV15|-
CATSRDRGGPSGNTIYF
TGTGCCACCAGCAGAGATCGTGGCGGCCCCTCTGGAAACACCATATATTTT
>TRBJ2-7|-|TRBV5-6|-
CASSLARVSYESGEQYF
TGTGCCAGCAGCTTGGCGAGGGTGAGTTACGAATCTGGTGAGCAGTACTTC
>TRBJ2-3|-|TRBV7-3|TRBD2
CASSSGTSVRFGTDTQYF
TGTGCCAGCAGCTCGGGGACTAGTGTTAGATTTGGCACAGATACGCAGTATTTT
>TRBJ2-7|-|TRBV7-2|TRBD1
CASSSSGTGVEQYF
TGTGCCAGCAGCTCTTCCGGGACAGGGGTCGAGCAGTACTTC
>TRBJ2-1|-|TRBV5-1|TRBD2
CASSVLAGENNEQFF
TGCGCCAGCAGCGTACTAGCGGGTGAAAACAATGAGCAGTTCTTC
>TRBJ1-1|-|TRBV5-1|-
CASSLEATHNTEAFF
TGCGCCAGCAGCTTGGAGGCGACACACAACACTGAAGCTTTCTTT
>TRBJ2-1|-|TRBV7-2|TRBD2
CASSTMTSGRQFF
TGTGCCAGCAGCACAATGACTAGCGGGAGGCAGTTCTTC
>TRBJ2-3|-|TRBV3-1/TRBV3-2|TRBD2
CASSQSGGTTDTQYF
TGTGCCAGCAGCCAGAGCGGGGGGACCACAGATACGCAGTATTTT
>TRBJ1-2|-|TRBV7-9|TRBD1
CASSPMDRGDGYTF
TGTGCCAGCAGCCCGATGGACAGGGGGGATGGCTACACCTTC
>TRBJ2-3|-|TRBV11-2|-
CASSLGGRLTDTQYF
TGTGCCAGCAGCTTAGGCGGGCGTCTCACAGATACGCAGTATTTT
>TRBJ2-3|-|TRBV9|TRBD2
CASSKSLAGLIADTQYF
TGTGCCAGCAGCAAATCCCTAGCGGGGTTGATCGCAGATACGCAGTATTTT
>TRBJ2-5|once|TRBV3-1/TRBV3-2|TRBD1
CASSRRTGGPQETQYF
TGTGCCAGCAGCCGAAGGACAGGGGGACCCCAAGAGACCCAGTACTTC
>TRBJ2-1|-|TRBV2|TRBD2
CASSEALAGGAEDEQFF
TGTGCCAGCAGTGAAGCGCTAGCGGGAGGGGCGGAAGATGAGCAGTTCTTC
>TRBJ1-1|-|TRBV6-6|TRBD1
CASTQRQGGKAFF
TGTGCCAGCACCCAAAGACAGGGGGGTAAGGCTTTCTTT
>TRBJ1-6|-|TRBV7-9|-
CASSGEASISSYNSPLHF
TGTGCCAGCAGCGGGGAGGCGTCCATTTCGTCCTATAATTCACCCCTCCACTTT
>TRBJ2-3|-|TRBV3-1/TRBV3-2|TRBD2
CASSKRLAGDTQYF
TGTGCCAGCAGCAAACGACTAGCGGGGGATACGCAGTATTTT
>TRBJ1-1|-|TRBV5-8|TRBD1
CASRFTGATATEAFF
TGTGCCAGCAGGTTCACAGGGGCGACGGCCACTGAAGCTTTCTTT
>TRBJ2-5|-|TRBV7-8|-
CASSLAPGGQETQYF
TGTGCCAGCAGCTTAGCGCCTGGCGGCCAAGAGACCCAGTACTTC
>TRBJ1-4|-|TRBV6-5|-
CASRAAGRANEKLFF
TGTGCCAGCAGAGCGGCAGGGAGGGCAAATGAAAAACTGTTTTTT
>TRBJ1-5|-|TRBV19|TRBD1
CATRTGASGGNQPQHF
TGTGCCACCCGGACAGGGGCCTCCGGCGGCAATCAGCCCCAGCATTTT
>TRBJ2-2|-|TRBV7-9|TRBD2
CASSSTSGDTGELFF
TGTGCCAGCAGCTCTACTAGCGGGGACACCGGGGAGCTGTTTTTT
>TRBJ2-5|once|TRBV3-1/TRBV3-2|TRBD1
CASSPRQGQETQYF
TGTGCCAGCAGCCCCCGACAGGGCCAAGAGACCCAGTACTTC
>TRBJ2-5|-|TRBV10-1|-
CASSDYGGETQYF
TGCGCCAGCAGTGACTACGGAGGGGAGACCCAGTACTTC
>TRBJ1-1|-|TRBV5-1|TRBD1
CASSGGQGRGTEAFF
TGCGCCAGCAGCGGCGGACAGGGGAGAGGCACTGAAGCTTTCTTT
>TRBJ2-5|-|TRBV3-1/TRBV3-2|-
CASSQDLYRQVETQYF
TGTGCCAGCAGCCAAGATCTCTATCGACAGGTTGAGACCCAGTACTTC
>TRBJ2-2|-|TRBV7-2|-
CASSLGLARTGELFF
TGTGCCAGCAGCTTAGGGCTAGCGAGGACCGGGGAGCTGTTTTTT
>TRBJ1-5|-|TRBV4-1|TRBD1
CASSQSTGESNQPQHF
TGCGCCAGCAGCCAATCGACAGGGGAAAGCAATCAGCCCCAGCATTTT
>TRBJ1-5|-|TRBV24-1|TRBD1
CATSDGGRSGGYQPQHF
TGTGCCACCAGTGATGGTGGCAGGTCAGGGGGCTATCAGCCCCAGCATTTT
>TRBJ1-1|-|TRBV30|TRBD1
CAWTLTGGTEAFF
TGTGCCTGGACCTTAACAGGGGGGACTGAAGCTTTCTTT
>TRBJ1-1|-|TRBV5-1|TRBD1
CASSLAGGLNTEAFF
TGCGCCAGCAGCTTGGCAGGGGGCTTGAACACTGAAGCTTTCTTT
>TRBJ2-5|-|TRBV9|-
CASSVGGETQYF
TGTGCCAGCAGCGTAGGAGGGGAGACCCAGTACTTC
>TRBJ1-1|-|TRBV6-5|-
CASRDDRRNTEAFF
TGTGCCAGCAGGGACGACAGAAGGAACACTGAAGCTTTCTTT
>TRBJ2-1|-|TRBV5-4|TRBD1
CASSLGGQGKANEQFF
TGTGCCAGCAGCTTGGGGGGACAGGGGAAAGCAAATGAGCAGTTCTTC
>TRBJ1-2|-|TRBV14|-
CASSQDISYGYTF
TGTGCCAGCAGCCAAGACATTTCATATGGCTACACCTTC
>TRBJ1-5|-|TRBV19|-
CASSETASNQPQHF
TGTGCCAGTAGTGAAACTGCCTCCAATCAGCCCCAGCATTTT